These T cell receptor beta chains were read from a single sample in a study of human T cells and chemical hapten exposure. In TCRdb, the RACE reads were re-called with MiXCR into one record per CDR3 protein. The table includes some 300,000 distinct CDR3 sequences, around 5.5% detected once. The sequencing here drew on whole blood, taken in connection with sensitization to the hapten diphenylcyclopropenone (DPC). These receptors originate from a woman younger than 35 with alopecia areata. Some clones in this sample may be carry-over from other donors' samples. The CDR3 runs from the conserved cysteine through the conserved F or W. D genes are given only for firm matches. Clone sizes are given selectively: once, few, many, or a class where the clone is expanded.

V	J	size	D	CDR3	DNA
TRBV10-3	TRBJ2-6	-	-	CAAHTANSGANVLTF	TGTGCCGCACACACAGCAAACTCTGGGGCCAACGTCCTGACTTTC
TRBV12-3/TRBV12-4	TRBJ1-4	many	-	CASSGQELEKLFF	TGTGCCAGCAGTGGGCAGGAGCTTGAAAAACTGTTTTTT
TRBV6-1	TRBJ2-4	few	-	CASSDLGAIAKNIQYF	TGTGCCAGCAGTGACTTGGGGGCAATAGCCAAAAACATTCAGTACTTC
TRBV6-5	TRBJ1-5	many	-	CASSYSEAVGPQHF	TGTGCCAGCAGTTACTCGGAGGCAGTTGGGCCCCAGCATTTT
TRBV19	TRBJ2-1	-	-	CASRALEGAPSNEQFF	TGTGCCAGTAGAGCCTTGGAGGGGGCCCCTTCCAATGAGCAGTTCTTC
TRBV7-9	TRBJ1-4	-	-	CASSFEIANEKLFF	TGTGCCAGCAGCTTTGAGATAGCTAATGAAAAACTGTTTTTT
TRBV27	TRBJ2-6	many	-	CASSQGIGANVLTF	TGTGCCAGCAGTCAGGGGATTGGGGCCAACGTCCTGACTTTC
TRBV10-3	TRBJ2-3	few	TRBD2	CAISPPGGGSTDTQYF	TGTGCCATCAGCCCTCCTGGGGGGGGGAGCACAGATACGCAGTATTTT
TRBV29-1	TRBJ1-1	many	-	CSVTTGMNTEAFF	TGCAGCGTTACCACAGGGATGAACACTGAAGCTTTCTTT
TRBV28	TRBJ1-6	-	-	CASSDNYNSPLHF	TGTGCCAGCAGTGATAACTATAATTCACCCCTCCACTTT
TRBV6-6	TRBJ2-1	-	-	CASSYGGTYNEQFF	TGTGCCAGCAGTTACGGGGGGACCTACAATGAGCAGTTCTTC
TRBV29-1	TRBJ1-1	few	TRBD1	CSVNKGGADTEAFF	TGCAGCGTTAACAAAGGGGGCGCGGACACTGAAGCTTTCTTT
TRBV14	TRBJ1-3	many	-	CASSPRQGNTIYF	TGTGCCAGCAGCCCCCGACAGGGAAACACCATATATTTT
TRBV5-6	TRBJ1-6	many	-	CASSLGRPDSPLHF	TGTGCCAGCAGCTTAGGGCGGCCGGATTCACCCCTCCACTTT
TRBV18	TRBJ2-6	many	-	CASSPPAGANVLTF	TGTGCCAGCTCACCACCTGCTGGGGCCAACGTCCTGACTTTC
TRBV7-2	TRBJ1-6	few	-	CASSPRGVQAKNSPLHF	TGTGCCAGCAGCCCTAGGGGGGTACAGGCCAAGAATTCACCCCTCCACTTT
TRBV4-3	TRBJ2-3	many	-	CASSQDFGGSSTDTQYF	TGCGCCAGCAGCCAAGATTTTGGGGGGTCTAGCACAGATACGCAGTATTTT
TRBV7-9	TRBJ2-3	-	TRBD2	CASSPGLAGETDTQYF	TGTGCCAGCAGCCCCGGACTAGCGGGGGAGACAGATACGCAGTATTTT
TRBV7-2	TRBJ1-1	many	-	CASSKPTIMNTEAFF	TGTGCCAGCAGCAAACCGACAATCATGAACACTGAAGCTTTCTTT
TRBV3-1	TRBJ2-3	many	-	CASSPERLDTQYF	TGTGCCAGCAGCCCGGAACGACTTGATACGCAGTATTTT
TRBV29-1	TRBJ2-7	many	TRBD1	CSVAQGQDEQYF	TGCAGCGTCGCACAGGGGCAGGACGAGCAGTACTTC
TRBV3-1	TRBJ2-5	-	-	CASSLLRDPVEETQYF	TGTGCCAGCAGCCTACTTCGGGACCCTGTTGAGGAGACCCAGTACTTC
TRBV2	TRBJ1-1	many	-	CASKIGGENTEAFF	TGTGCCAGTAAGATAGGTGGGGAGAACACTGAAGCTTTCTTT
TRBV6-5	TRBJ2-3	many	-	CASGTEADTQYF	TGTGCCAGCGGGACGGAGGCAGATACGCAGTATTTT
TRBV6-5	TRBJ2-1	few	TRBD2	CASSWLAGGSNEQFF	TGTGCCAGCAGTTGGCTAGCGGGGGGAAGCAATGAGCAGTTCTTC
TRBV2	TRBJ1-1	many	-	CASSEGVGAVNTEAFF	TGTGCCAGCAGTGAAGGGGTAGGGGCGGTGAACACTGAAGCTTTCTTT
TRBV7-2	TRBJ1-2	few	-	CASSLQARGLTF	TGTGCCAGCAGCTTACAGGCCAGGGGATTGACCTTC
TRBV3-1	TRBJ1-3	-	-	CASSRKHKSPGHSGNTIYF	TGTGCCAGCAGCCGCAAACATAAGTCTCCGGGGCACTCTGGAAACACCATATATTTT
TRBV18	TRBJ1-3	-	-	CASSPGREDTIYF	TGTGCCAGCTCACCTGGCAGGGAAGACACCATATATTTT
TRBV10-3	TRBJ1-2	few	-	CAIRQGAGYGYTF	TGTGCCATCAGACAGGGCGCGGGCTATGGCTACACCTTC
TRBV6-1	TRBJ1-5	few	-	CASTGLYSNQPQHF	TGTGCCAGCACAGGGCTGTATAGCAATCAGCCCCAGCATTTT
TRBV20-1	TRBJ2-7	-	TRBD1	CSARSPGQGAYEQYF	TGCAGTGCTAGAAGTCCGGGACAGGGGGCCTACGAGCAGTACTTC
TRBV7-2	TRBJ2-1	few	-	CASSLLPDYNEQFF	TGTGCCAGCAGCTTACTACCAGACTACAATGAGCAGTTCTTC
TRBV6-1	TRBJ1-1	many	-	CASSQTPNTEAFF	TGTGCCAGCAGTCAGACACCTAACACTGAAGCTTTCTTT
TRBV6-2/TRBV6-3	TRBJ1-3	many	-	CASSTGQLNTIYF	TGTGCCAGCAGTACCGGACAGTTAAACACCATATATTTT
TRBV7-8	TRBJ1-6	-	-	CASSVVAGPNNSPLHF	TGTGCCAGCAGCGTAGTAGCGGGACCGAATAATTCACCCCTCCACTTT
TRBV20-1	TRBJ1-1	few	TRBD1	CSARGVQGLTEAFF	TGCAGTGCTAGAGGGGTACAGGGGCTTACTGAAGCTTTCTTT
TRBV9	TRBJ2-3	few	-	CASSVGNRADTQYF	TGTGCCAGCAGCGTAGGTAATAGGGCAGATACGCAGTATTTT
TRBV5-1	TRBJ1-1	many	-	CASSLATRRDTEAFF	TGCGCCAGCAGCTTGGCGACACGGCGGGACACTGAAGCTTTCTTT
TRBV10-3	TRBJ1-1	-	-	CAISDDRVTEAFF	TGTGCCATCAGTGACGATAGGGTAACTGAAGCTTTCTTT
TRBV6-1	TRBJ1-4	-	-	CASGFLNEKLFF	TGTGCCAGCGGGTTCCTTAATGAAAAACTGTTTTTT
TRBV7-9	TRBJ1-5	-	-	CASSSQWSNQPQLF	TGTGCCAGCAGCTCACAGTGGAGCAATCAGCCCCAGCTTTTT
TRBV5-6	TRBJ1-2	few	TRBD1	CASSLYEGAGYTF	TGTGCCAGCAGCTTATACGAGGGGGCCGGCTACACCTTC
TRBV28	TRBJ1-5	-	-	CASSSLRPPQHF	TGTGCCAGCAGTTCTCTTCGACCGCCCCAGCATTTT
TRBV2	TRBJ1-6	-	-	CASSEEGNSPLHF	TGTGCCAGCAGTGAGGAGGGGAATTCACCCCTCCACTTT
TRBV5-1	TRBJ2-7	many	-	CASSPTTGAEQYF	TGCGCCAGCAGCCCTACCACGGGGGCCGAGCAGTACTTC
TRBV27	TRBJ1-1	many	TRBD1	CASRLGTGSTANTEAFF	TGTGCCAGCAGGCTTGGGACAGGGTCTACCGCGAACACTGAAGCTTTCTTT
TRBV9	TRBJ1-2	-	-	CASSVGMADGYTF	TGTGCCAGCAGCGTAGGGATGGCAGATGGCTACACCTTC
TRBV20-1	TRBJ2-7	-	-	CSAADRIYSYEQYF	TGCAGTGCTGCCGACAGGATCTACTCCTACGAGCAGTACTTC
TRBV5-1	TRBJ2-1	many	-	CASSPPSSWGNEQFF	TGCGCCAGCAGCCCTCCATCTTCGTGGGGCAATGAGCAGTTCTTC